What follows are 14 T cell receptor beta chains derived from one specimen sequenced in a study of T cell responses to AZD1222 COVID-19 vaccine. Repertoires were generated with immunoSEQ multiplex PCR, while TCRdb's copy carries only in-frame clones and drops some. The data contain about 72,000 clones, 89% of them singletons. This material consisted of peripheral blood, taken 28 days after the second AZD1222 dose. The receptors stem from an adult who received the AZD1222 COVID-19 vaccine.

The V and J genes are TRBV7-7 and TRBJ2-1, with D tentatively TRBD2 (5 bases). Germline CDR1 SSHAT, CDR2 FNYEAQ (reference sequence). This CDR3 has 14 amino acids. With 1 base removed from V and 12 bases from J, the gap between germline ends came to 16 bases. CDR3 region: CASSLEVSPAVQFF. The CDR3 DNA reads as TGTGCCAGCAGCTTAGAGGTCTCCCCAGCGGTGCAGTTCTTC.

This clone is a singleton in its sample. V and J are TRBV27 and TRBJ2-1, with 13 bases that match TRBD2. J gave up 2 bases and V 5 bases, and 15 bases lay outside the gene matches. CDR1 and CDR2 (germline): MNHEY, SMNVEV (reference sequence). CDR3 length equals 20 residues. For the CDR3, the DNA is TGTGCCAGCAGTCCAAAACCGCCGGGACTAGCGGGGTCCGCCTACAATGAGCAGTTCTTC. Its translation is CASSPKPPGLAGSAYNEQFF.

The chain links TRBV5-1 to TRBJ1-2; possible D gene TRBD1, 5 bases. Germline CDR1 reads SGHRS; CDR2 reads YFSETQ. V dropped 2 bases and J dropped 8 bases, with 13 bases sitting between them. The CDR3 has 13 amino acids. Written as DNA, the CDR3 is TGCGCCAGCAGCTTCCAGGGCCTGAGGGGCTACACCTTC. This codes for CASSFQGLRGYTF.

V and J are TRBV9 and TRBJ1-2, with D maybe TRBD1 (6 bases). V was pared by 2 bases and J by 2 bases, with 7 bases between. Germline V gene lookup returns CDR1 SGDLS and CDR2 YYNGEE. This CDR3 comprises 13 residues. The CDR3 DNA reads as TGTGCCAGCAGCGTTACAGGGAACTATGGCTACACCTTC. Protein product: CASSVTGNYGYTF.

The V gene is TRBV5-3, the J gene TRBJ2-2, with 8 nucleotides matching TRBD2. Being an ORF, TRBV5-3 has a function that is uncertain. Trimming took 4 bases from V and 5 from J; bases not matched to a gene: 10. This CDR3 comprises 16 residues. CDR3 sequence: CARSPRYSGKTGELFF. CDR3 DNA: TGTGCCAGAAGCCCGCGATATAGCGGGAAAACCGGGGAGCTGTTTTTT.

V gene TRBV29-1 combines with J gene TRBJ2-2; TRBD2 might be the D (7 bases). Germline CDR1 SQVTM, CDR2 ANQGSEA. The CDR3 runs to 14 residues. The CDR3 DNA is TGCCGCGGCCTGGGGGGGGCACGGACCGGGGAGCTGTTTTTT. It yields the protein CRGLGGARTGELFF.

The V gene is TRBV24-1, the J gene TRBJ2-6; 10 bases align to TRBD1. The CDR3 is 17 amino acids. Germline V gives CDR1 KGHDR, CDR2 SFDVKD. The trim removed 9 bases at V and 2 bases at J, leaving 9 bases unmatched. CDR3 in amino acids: CATSTGQGFTGANVLTF. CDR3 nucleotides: TGTGCCACCTCTACGGGACAGGGGTTTACTGGGGCCAACGTCCTGACTTTC.

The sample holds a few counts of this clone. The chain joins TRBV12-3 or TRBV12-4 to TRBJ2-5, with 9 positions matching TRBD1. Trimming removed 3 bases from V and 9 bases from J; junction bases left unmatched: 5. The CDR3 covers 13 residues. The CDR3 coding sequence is TGTGCCAGCAGTTTCGGGACAGGGAGATCCCAGTACTTC. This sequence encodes CASSFGTGRSQYF.

CDR3 nucleotides: TGTGCCAGCAGCGAACTAGCGGGACCCTACGAGCAGTACTTC. Amino acids: CASSELAGPYEQYF. This rearrangement joins TRBV3-1 (or the pseudogene TRBV3-2) to TRBJ2-7; 10 bases align to TRBD2. With 5 bases clipped from V and 2 bases from J, the junction kept 3 bases outside the gene matches. The CDR3 length is 14 residues. Germline CDR1 LGHDT, CDR2 YNNKEL (reference sequence).

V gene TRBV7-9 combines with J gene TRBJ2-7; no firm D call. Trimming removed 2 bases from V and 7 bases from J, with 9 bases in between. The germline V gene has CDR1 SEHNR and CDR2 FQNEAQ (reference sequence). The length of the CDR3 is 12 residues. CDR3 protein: CASSLQVTEQYF. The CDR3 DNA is TGTGCCAGCAGCTTACAGGTAACGGAGCAGTACTTC. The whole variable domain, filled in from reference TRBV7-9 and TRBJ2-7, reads DTGVSQNPRHKITKRGQNVTFRCDPISEHNRLYWYRQTLGQGPEFLTYFQNEAQLEKSRLLSDRFSAERPKGSFSTLEIQRTEQGDSAMYLCASSLQVTEQYFGPGTRLTVT.

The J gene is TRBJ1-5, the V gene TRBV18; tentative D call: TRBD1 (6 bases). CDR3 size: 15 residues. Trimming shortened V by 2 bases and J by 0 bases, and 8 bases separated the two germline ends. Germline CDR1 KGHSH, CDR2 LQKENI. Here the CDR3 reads CASSPTGNSNQPQHF. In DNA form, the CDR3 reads TGTGCCAGCTCACCAACAGGGAATAGCAATCAGCCCCAGCATTTT.

The CDR3 sequence is CASTRRDREEDTQYF. The CDR3 coding sequence is TGTGCCAGTACCCGCAGGGACAGGGAGGAAGATACGCAGTATTTT. The genes are TRBV19 and TRBJ2-3, with 9 bases that match TRBD1. CDR3 length: 15 residues. J lost 5 bases, V lost 7 bases, and 10 bases had no gene match. Germline-derived CDR1 and CDR2 are LNHDA and SQIVND (reference sequence).

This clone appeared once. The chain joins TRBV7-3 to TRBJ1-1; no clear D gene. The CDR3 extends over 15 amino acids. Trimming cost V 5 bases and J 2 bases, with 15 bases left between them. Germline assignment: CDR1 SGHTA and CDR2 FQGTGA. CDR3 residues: CASSPHPAVNTEAFF. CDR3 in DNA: TGTGCCAGCAGCCCCCACCCCGCTGTAAACACTGAAGCTTTCTTT.

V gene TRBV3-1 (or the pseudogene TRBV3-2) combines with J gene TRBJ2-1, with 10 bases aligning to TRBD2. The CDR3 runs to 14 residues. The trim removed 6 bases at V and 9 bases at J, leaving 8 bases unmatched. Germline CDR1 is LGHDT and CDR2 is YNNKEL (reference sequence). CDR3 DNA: TGTGCCAGCAGAGCAGCGGGAGGGCAGGTTGAGCAGTTCTTC. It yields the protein CASRAAGGQVEQFF.